This T cell receptor beta chain was identified in a study of blood T cell repertoires in COVID-19. TCRdb's table, derived via immunoSEQ multiplex PCR, lists solely in-frame clones and lacks some. The sample holds about 130,000 clones, roughly 82% seen once. This CDR3 spans 11 amino acids. V was shortened by 7 bases and J by 9 bases, with 14 bases between the two germline ends. Germline CDR1 and CDR2: DFQATT and SNEGSKA (reference sequence). Sequenced input: peripheral blood. The TCR sequence derives from a human donor in a cohort sampled during active COVID-19. The gene calls are TRBV20-1 and TRBJ2-3; TRBD2 might be the D (6 bases). CDR3 DNA: TGCAGTGTCATAGGCGGGATGACGCAGTATTTT. The encoded protein is CSVIGGMTQYF.